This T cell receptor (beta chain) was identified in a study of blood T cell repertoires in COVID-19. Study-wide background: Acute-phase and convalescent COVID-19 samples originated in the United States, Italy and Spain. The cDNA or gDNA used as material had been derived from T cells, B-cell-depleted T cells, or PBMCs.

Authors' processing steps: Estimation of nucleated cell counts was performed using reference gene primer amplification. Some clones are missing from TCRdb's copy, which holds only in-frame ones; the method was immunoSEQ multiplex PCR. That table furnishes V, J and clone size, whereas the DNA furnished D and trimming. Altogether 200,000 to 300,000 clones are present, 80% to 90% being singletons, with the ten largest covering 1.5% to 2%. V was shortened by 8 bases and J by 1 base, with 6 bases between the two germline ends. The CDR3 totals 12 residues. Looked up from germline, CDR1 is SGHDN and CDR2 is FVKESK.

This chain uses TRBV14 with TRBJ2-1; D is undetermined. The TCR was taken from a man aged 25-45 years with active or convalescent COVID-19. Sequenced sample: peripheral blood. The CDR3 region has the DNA TGTGCCAGCCTCTCGTCCTACAATGAGCAGTTCTTC. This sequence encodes CASLSSYNEQFF.